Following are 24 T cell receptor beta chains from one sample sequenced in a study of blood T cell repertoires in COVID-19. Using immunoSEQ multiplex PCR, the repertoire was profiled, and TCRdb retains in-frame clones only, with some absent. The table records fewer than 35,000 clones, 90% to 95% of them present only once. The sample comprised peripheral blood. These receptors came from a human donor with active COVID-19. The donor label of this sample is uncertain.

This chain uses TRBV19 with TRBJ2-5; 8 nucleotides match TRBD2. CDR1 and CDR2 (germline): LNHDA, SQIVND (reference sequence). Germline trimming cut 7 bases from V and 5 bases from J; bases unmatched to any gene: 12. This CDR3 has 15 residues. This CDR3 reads CASNPGGTLGETQYF. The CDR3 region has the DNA TGTGCCAGTAACCCGGGGGGGACCCTGGGGGAGACCCAGTACTTC.

CDR3: CASSSRGLAGGPGEQFF. In nucleotides, the CDR3 is TGTGCCAGCAGCTCTCGAGGACTAGCGGGAGGGCCAGGTGAGCAGTTCTTC. The gene calls are TRBV7-2 and TRBJ2-1, with 15 bases aligning to TRBD2. The CDR3 consists of 17 residues. J was trimmed by 9 bases and V by 4 bases; bases with no gene match: 10. CDR1 is SGHTA, CDR2 FQGNSA, per germline.

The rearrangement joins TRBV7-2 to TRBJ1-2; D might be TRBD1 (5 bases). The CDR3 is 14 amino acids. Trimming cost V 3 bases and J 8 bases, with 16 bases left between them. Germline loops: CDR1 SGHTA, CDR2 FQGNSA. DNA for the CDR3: TGTGCCAGCAGCTTTTGGGGGGTTTGGGAGGGCTACACCTTC. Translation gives CASSFWGVWEGYTF. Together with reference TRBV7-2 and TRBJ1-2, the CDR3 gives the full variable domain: GAGVSQSPSNKVTEKGKDVELRCDPISGHTALYWYRQSLGQGLEFLIYFQGNSAPDKSGLPSDRFSAERTGGSVSTLTIQRTQQEDSAVYLCASSFWGVWEGYTFGSGTRLTVV.

The CDR3, as DNA: TGTGCCAGCAGCCTTAGACTAGTTACAGATACGCAGTATTTT. It yields the protein CASSLRLVTDTQYF. V and J are TRBV7-2 and TRBJ2-3; tentative D call: TRBD2 (6 bases). CDR1 and CDR2 (germline): SGHTA, FQGNSA. The V gene lost 5 bases and the J gene lost 3 bases, with 12 bases spanning the gap. This CDR3 has 14 residues.

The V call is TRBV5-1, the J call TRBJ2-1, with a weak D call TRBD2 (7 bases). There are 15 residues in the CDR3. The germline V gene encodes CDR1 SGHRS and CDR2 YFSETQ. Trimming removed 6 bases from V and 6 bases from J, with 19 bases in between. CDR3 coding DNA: TGCGCCAGCAAATCAGGGGCGGGAGCCCCCAATGAGCAGTTCTTC. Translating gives CASKSGAGAPNEQFF.

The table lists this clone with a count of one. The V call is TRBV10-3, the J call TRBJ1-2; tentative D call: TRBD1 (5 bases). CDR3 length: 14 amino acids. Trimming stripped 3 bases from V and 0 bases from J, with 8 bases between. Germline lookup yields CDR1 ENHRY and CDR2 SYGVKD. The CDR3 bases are TGTGCCATCAGTGACGGGGGTTCTAACTATGGCTACACCTTC. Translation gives CAISDGGSNYGYTF.

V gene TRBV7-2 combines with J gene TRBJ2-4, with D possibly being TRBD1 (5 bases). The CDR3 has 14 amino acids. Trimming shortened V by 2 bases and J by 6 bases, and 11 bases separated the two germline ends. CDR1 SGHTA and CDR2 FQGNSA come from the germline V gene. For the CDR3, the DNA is TGTGCCAGCAGCTTAAAAAGGGGTAGAAACATTCAGTACTTC. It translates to CASSLKRGRNIQYF.

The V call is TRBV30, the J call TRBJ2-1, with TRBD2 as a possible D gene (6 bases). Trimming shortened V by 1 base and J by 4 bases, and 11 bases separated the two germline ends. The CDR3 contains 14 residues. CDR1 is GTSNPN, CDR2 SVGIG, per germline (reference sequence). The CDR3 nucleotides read TGTGCCTGGAGTGGGGACTCGCCTTACAATGAGCAGTTCTTC. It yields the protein CAWSGDSPYNEQFF. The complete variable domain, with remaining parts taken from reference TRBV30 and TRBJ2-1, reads SQTIHQWPATLVQPVGSPLSLECTVEGTSNPNLYWYRQAAGRGLQLLFYSVGIGQISSEVPQNLSASRPQDRQFILSSKKLLLSDSGFYLCAWSGDSPYNEQFFGPGTRLTVL.

CDR3 residues: CASSFSARLAASYEQYF. The CDR3 DNA follows: TGTGCCAGCAGTTTTTCGGCGCGGCTAGCGGCATCCTACGAGCAGTACTTC. This chain joins TRBV28 and TRBJ2-7; TRBD2 aligns across 7 bases. V lost 3 bases to trimming and J lost 1 base; unmatched junction nucleotides: 12. Per the germline V gene, CDR1 is MDHEN and CDR2 is SYDVKM. The CDR3 consists of 17 residues.

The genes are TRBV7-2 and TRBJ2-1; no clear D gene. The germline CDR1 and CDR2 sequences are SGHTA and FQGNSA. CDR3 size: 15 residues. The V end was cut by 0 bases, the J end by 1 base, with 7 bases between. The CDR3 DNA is TGTGCCAGCAGCTTAGCGTGGCAGTCCTACAATGAGCAGTTCTTC. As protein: CASSLAWQSYNEQFF.

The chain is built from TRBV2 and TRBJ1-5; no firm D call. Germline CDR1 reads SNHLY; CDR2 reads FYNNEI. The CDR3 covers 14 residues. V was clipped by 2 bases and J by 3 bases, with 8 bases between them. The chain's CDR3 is CASSESGINQPQHF. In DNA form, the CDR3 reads TGTGCCAGCAGTGAATCCGGGATCAATCAGCCCCAGCATTTT.

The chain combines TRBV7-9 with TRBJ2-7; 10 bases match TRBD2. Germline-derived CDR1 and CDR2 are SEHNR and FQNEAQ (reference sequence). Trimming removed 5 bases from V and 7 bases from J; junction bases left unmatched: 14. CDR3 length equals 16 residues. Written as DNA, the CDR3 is TGTGCCAGCAGCCCGAGACTAGCGGGCCAAAGGGGGGAGCAGTACTTC. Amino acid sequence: CASSPRLAGQRGEQYF.

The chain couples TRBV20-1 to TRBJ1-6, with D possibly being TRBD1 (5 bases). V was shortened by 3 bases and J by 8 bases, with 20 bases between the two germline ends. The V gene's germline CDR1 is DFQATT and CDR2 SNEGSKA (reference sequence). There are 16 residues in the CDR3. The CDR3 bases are TGCAGTGCTAGTTCGTCCGGGCCAGGGTTTGATTCACCCCTCCACTTT. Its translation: CSASSSGPGFDSPLHF.

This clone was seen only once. The DNA of the CDR3 is TGTGCCAGTAGTGCCGTCTCGGGGGGGGCCAACGTCCTGACTTTC. It yields the protein CASSAVSGGANVLTF. The V and J genes are TRBV19 and TRBJ2-6; D possibly corresponds to TRBD2 (5 bases). This CDR3 has 15 amino acids. Between the trimmed V and J ends, which lost 5 bases and 4 bases, there was a span of 12 bases. Germline V gene sequence: CDR1 LNHDA, CDR2 SQIVND (reference sequence).

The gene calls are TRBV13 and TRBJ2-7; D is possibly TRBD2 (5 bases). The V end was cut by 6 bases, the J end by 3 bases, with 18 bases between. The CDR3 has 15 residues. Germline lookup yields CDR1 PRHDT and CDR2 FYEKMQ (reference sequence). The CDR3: CASSPAGRLSYEQYF. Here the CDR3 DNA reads TGTGCCAGCAGTCCCGCGGGTCGATTAAGCTACGAGCAGTACTTC.

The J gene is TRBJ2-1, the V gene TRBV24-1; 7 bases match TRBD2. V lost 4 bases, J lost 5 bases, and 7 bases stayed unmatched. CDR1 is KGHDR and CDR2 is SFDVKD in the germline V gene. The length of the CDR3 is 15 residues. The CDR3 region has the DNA TGTGCCACCAGTGAGGGAGGGACTACTCACAATGAGCAGTTCTTC. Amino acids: CATSEGGTTHNEQFF.

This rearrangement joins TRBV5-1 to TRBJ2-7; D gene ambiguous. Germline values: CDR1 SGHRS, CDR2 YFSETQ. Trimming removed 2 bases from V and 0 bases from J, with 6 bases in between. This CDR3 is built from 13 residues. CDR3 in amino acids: CASSFGLSYEQYF. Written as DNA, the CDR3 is TGCGCCAGCAGCTTTGGGCTCTCCTACGAGCAGTACTTC.

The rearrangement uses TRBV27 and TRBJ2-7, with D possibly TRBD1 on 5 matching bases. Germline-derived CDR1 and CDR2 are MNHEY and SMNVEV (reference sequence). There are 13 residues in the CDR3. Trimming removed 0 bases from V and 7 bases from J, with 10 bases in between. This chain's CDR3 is CASSLSRTWEQYF. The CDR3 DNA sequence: TGTGCCAGCAGTTTATCAAGGACATGGGAGCAGTACTTC.

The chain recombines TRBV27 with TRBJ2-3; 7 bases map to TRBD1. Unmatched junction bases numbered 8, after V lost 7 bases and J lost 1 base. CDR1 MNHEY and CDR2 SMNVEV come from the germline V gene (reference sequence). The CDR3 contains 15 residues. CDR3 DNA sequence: TGTGCCAGCACCACGGGACAGTTGGGCACAGATACGCAGTATTTT. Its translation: CASTTGQLGTDTQYF.

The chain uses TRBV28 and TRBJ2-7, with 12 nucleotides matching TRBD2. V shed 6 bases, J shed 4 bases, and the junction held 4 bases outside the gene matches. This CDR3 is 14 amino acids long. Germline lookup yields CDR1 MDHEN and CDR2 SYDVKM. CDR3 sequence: CASSSGTSGYEQYF. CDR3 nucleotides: TGTGCCAGCAGCTCCGGGACTAGCGGGTACGAGCAGTACTTC.

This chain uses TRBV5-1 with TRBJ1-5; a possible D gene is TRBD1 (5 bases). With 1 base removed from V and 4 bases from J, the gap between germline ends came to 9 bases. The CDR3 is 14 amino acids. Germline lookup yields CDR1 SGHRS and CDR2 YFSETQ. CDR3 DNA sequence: TGCGCCAGCAGCTTGTCGGGGGGGAATCAGCCCCAGCATTTT. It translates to CASSLSGGNQPQHF. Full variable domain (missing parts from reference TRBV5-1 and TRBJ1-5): KAGVTQTPRYLIKTRGQQVTLSCSPISGHRSVSWYQQTPGQGLQFLFEYFSETQRNKGNFPGRFSGRQFSNSRSEMNVSTLELGDSALYLCASSLSGGNQPQHFGDGTRLSIL.

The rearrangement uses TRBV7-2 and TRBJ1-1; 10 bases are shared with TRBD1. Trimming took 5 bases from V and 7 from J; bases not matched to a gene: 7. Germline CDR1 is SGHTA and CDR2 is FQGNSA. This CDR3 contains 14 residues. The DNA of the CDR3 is TGTGCCAGCAGCCAGAGACAGGGGGCAATTGAAGCTTTCTTT. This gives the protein CASSQRQGAIEAFF.

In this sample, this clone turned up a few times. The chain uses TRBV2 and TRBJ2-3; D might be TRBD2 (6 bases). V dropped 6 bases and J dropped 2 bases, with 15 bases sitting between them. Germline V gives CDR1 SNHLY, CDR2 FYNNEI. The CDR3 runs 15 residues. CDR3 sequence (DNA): TGTGCCAGCAGCACCTACGGGAGCGCCACAGATACGCAGTATTTT. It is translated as CASSTYGSATDTQYF.

The CDR3 DNA sequence: TGTGCCACCAGCAGGGAAGCCTTCCGGGGAGATACGCAGTATTTT. This gives the protein CATSREAFRGDTQYF. V gene TRBV15 combines with J gene TRBJ2-3; perhaps TRBD2 as D (5 bases). This CDR3 contains 15 residues. The V and J ends lost 3 bases and 5 bases respectively, with 15 bases between them. Germline loops: CDR1 LNHNV, CDR2 YYDKDF (reference sequence).